Listed here is a single T cell receptor beta chain. RNA was isolated and reverse transcribed to cDNA, the sequencing template. Sequenced by immunoSEQ multiplex PCR; TCRdb stores in-frame clones only, minus some. The sample has fewer than 200,000 clones, 50% to 75% seen once; the top ten hold under 20%. The treatment here: oral pan-JAK inhibitor, 5-10 mg twice daily. The study team obtained lesional scalp punch biopsies and peripheral blood from alopecia areata patients. The sample comes from a study of CD8+ T cells in alopecia areata. About the study: Among treated patients, oral tofacitinib was administered at 5 to 10 mg twice daily.

CDR3 length equals 14 residues. The V and J ends lost 5 bases and 0 bases respectively, with 13 bases between them. Germline V gene sequence: CDR1 SQVTM, CDR2 ANQGSEA. V gene TRBV29-1 combines with J gene TRBJ1-2; D is possibly TRBD1 (6 bases). This clonotype was obtained from a human donor with alopecia areata. The sample was CD4+ T cells sorted from blood, taken at approximately week 60, from a patient treated with tofacitinib. CDR3 sequence reads: CSVHTQGSNYGYTF. CDR3 nucleotide sequence: TGCAGCGTTCACACCCAGGGGTCTAACTATGGCTACACCTTC. Variable domain in full (rest from reference TRBV29-1 and TRBJ1-2): SAVISQKPSRDICQRGTSLTIQCQVDSQVTMMFWYRQQPGQSLTLIATANQGSEATYESGFVIDKFPISRPNLTFSTLTVSNMSPEDSSIYLCSVHTQGSNYGYTFGSGTRLTVV.